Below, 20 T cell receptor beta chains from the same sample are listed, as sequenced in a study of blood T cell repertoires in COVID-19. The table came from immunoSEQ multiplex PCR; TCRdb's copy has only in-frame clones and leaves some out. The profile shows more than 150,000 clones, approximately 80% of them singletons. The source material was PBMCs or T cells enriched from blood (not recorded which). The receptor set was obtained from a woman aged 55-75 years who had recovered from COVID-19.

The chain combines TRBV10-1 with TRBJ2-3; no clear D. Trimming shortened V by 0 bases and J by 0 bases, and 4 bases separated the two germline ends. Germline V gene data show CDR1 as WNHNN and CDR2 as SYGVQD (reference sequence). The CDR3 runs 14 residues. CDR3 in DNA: TGCGCCAGCAGTGAGTCGGGCAGCACAGATACGCAGTATTTT. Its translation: CASSESGSTDTQYF.

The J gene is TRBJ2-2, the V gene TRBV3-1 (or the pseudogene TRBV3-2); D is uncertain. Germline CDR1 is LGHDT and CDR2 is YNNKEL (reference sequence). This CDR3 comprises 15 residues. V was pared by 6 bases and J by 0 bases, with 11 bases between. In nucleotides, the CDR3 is TGTGCCAGCAGTCACAAATCAACGAACACCGGGGAGCTGTTTTTT. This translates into CASSHKSTNTGELFF.

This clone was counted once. The CDR3 loop reads CASRSSRLAGGFGSEQFF. CDR3 nucleotides: TGTGCCAGCAGGTCATCTAGACTAGCGGGGGGCTTTGGTAGTGAGCAGTTCTTC. V is TRBV7-2 and J is TRBJ2-1; 13 bases match TRBD2. Germline loops: CDR1 SGHTA, CDR2 FQGNSA. V lost 6 bases to trimming and J lost 9 bases; unmatched junction nucleotides: 17. The CDR3 totals 18 residues.

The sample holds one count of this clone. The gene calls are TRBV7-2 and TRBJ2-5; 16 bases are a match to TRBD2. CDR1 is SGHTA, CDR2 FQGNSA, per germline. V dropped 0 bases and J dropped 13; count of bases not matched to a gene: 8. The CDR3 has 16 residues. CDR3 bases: TGTGCCAGCAGCTTAGCGTCAGGGACTAGCGGGGGGGCTCGGTACTTC. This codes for CASSLASGTSGGARYF.

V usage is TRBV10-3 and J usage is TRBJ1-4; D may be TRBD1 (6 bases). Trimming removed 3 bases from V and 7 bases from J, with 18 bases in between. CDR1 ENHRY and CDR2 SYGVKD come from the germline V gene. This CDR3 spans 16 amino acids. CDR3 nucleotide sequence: TGTGCCATCAGTGACGTCCGGGGGGCGTTCATTGAAAAACTGTTTTTT. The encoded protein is CAISDVRGAFIEKLFF.

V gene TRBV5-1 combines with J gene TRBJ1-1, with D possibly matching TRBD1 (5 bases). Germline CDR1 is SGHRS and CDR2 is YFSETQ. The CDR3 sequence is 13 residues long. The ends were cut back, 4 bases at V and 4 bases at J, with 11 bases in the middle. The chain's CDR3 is CASSQGGVTEAFF. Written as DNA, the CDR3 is TGCGCCAGCAGCCAAGGAGGGGTCACTGAAGCTTTCTTT. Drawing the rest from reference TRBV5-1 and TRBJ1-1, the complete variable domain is KAGVTQTPRYLIKTRGQQVTLSCSPISGHRSVSWYQQTPGQGLQFLFEYFSETQRNKGNFPGRFSGRQFSNSRSEMNVSTLELGDSALYLCASSQGGVTEAFFGQGTRLTVV.

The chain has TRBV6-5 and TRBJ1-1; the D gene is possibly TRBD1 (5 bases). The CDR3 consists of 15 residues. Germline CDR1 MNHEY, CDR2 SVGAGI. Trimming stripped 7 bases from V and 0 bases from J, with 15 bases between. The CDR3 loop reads CASKWDYYMNTEAFF. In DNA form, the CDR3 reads TGTGCCAGCAAGTGGGACTACTATATGAACACTGAAGCTTTCTTT.

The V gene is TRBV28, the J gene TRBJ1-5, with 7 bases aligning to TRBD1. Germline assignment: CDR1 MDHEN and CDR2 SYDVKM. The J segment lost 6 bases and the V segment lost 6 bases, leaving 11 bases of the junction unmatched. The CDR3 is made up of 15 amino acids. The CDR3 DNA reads TGTGCCAGCAGAGATAGACAGGGTCTAGGTCAGCCCCAGCATTTT. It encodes CASRDRQGLGQPQHF.

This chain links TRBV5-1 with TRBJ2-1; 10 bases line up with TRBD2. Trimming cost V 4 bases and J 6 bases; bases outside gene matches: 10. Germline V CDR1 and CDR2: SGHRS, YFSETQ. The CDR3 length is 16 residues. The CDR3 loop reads CASSVPSGGGRNEQFF. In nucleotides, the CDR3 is TGCGCCAGCAGCGTGCCTAGCGGGGGCGGGCGCAATGAGCAGTTCTTC.

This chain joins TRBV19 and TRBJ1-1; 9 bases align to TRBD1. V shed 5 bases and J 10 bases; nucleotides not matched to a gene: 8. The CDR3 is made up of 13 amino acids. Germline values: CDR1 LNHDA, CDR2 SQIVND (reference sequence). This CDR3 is CASSLPGQGRAFF. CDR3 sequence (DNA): TGTGCCAGTAGTCTCCCGGGACAGGGTCGAGCTTTCTTT.

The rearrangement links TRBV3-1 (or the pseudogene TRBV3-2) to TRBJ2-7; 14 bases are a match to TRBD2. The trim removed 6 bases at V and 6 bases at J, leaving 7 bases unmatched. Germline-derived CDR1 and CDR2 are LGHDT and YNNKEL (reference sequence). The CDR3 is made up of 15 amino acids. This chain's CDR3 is CASRGTSGSYFEQYF. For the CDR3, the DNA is TGTGCCAGCAGGGGGACTAGCGGGAGTTATTTCGAGCAGTACTTC.

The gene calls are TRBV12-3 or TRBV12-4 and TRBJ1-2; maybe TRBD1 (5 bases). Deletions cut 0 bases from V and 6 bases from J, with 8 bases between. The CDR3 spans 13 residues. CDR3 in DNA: TGTGCCAGCAGTTTAGCGGGAGGGGATGGCTACACCTTC. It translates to CASSLAGGDGYTF.

The DNA for the CDR3 is TGTGCCAGCAGTGCTGCAGGGTACCTTACACCCCTCCACTTT. Protein: CASSAAGYLTPLHF. V usage is TRBV2 and J usage is TRBJ1-6, with a weak D call TRBD1 (5 bases). Germline values: CDR1 SNHLY, CDR2 FYNNEI. V gave up 4 bases and J gave up 11 bases, with 15 bases separating them. This CDR3 contains 14 residues.

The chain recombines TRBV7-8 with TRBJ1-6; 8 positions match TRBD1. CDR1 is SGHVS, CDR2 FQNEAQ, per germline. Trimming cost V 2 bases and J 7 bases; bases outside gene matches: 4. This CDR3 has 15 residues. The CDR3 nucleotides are TGTGCCAGCAGCTTAAACAGGGGGAGCAATTCACCCCTCCACTTT. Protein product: CASSLNRGSNSPLHF.

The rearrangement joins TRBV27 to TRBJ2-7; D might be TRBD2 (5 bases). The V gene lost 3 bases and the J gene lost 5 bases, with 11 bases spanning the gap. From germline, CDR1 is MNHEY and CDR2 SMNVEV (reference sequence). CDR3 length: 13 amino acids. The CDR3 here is CASSFTSSNEQYF. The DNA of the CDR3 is TGTGCCAGCAGTTTCACTAGTTCCAACGAGCAGTACTTC.

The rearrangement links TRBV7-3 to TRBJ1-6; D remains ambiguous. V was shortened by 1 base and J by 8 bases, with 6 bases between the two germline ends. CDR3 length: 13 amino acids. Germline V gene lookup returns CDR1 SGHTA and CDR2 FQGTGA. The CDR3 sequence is CASSLIEDSPLHF. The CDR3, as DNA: TGTGCCAGCAGCTTAATTGAGGATTCACCCCTCCACTTT. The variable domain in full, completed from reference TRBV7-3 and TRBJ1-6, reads GAGVSQTPSNKVTEKGKYVELRCDPISGHTALYWYRQSLGQGPEFLIYFQGTGAADDSGLPNDRFFAVRPEGSVSTLKIQRTERGDSAVYLCASSLIEDSPLHFGNGTRLTVT.

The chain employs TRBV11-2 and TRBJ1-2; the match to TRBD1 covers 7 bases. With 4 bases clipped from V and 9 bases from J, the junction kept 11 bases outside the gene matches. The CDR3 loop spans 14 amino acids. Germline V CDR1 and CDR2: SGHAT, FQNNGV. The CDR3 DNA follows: TGTGCCAGCAGCTCATTGACAGGGAGCCAGCGCTACACCTTC. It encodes CASSSLTGSQRYTF.

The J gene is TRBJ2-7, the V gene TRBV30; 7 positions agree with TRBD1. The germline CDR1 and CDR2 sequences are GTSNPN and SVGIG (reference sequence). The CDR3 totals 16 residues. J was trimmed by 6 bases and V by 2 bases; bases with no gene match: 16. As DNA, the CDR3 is TGTGCCTGGAGTCCGGGACAGCGATCAGACCCCTCCGAGCAGTACTTC. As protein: CAWSPGQRSDPSEQYF. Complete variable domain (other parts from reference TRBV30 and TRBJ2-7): SQTIHQWPATLVQPVGSPLSLECTVEGTSNPNLYWYRQAAGRGLQLLFYSVGIGQISSEVPQNLSASRPQDRQFILSSKKLLLSDSGFYLCAWSPGQRSDPSEQYFGPGTRLTVT.

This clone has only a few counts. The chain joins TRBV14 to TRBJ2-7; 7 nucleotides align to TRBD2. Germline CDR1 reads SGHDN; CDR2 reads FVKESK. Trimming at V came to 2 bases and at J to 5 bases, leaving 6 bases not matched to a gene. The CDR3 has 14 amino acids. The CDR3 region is CASSQLAAGDEQYF. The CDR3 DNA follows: TGTGCCAGCAGCCAACTGGCCGCGGGGGACGAGCAGTACTTC.

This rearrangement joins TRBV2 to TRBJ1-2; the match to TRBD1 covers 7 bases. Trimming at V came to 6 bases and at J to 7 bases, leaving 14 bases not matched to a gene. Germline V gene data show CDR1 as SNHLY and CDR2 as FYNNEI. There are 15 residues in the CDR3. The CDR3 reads CASSPYLGGATGYTF. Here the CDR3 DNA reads TGTGCCAGCAGCCCTTATTTAGGGGGCGCGACTGGCTACACCTTC.